These T cell receptor beta chains were read from a single sample in a study of breast tumors, draining lymph nodes, adjacent tissues. Using its own MiXCR run on the multiplex PCR reads, TCRdb lists one record per CDR3 protein. The repertoire holds fewer than 200,000 distinct CDR3 sequences, with 25% to 40% as singletons. The source material was axillary lymph node tissue. These receptors were obtained from a female donor with breast cancer. Some clones in this sample may be carry-over from other donors' samples. The conserved cysteine and the conserved F or W are not part of the CDR3 here.

len: 14; v_gene: TRBV4-1; CDR3aa: ASSHDLAGEQETQY
len: 12; v_gene: TRBV4-1; CDR3aa: ASSQHREGDEQF
len: 13; v_gene: TRBV12-3/TRBV12-4; CDR3aa: ASSLAGTWRGEQY
len: 11; v_gene: TRBV20-1; CDR3aa: SAPPSYGDIQY
len: 11; v_gene: TRBV7-9; CDR3aa: ASSKGDTYEQY
len: 14; v_gene: TRBV7-9; CDR3aa: ASSLVFNRGTDTQY
len: 11; v_gene: TRBV5-1; CDR3aa: ASARDGVLEQY
len: 12; v_gene: TRBV6-2/TRBV6-3; CDR3aa: ASSPSITRYGCT
len: 17; v_gene: TRBV9; CDR3aa: ASTLGGGGVVMSTDTQY
len: 11; v_gene: TRBV6-5; CDR3aa: ASSPGRGHGYT
len: 12; v_gene: TRBV30; CDR3aa: AWSHGQGKSPLH
len: 13; v_gene: TRBV11-3; CDR3aa: ASSPRKEKGNTQY
len: 15; v_gene: TRBV12-3/TRBV12-4; CDR3aa: ASSLARMAGNNQPQH